This T cell receptor (beta chain) is from a study of technical replicates of blood from a few donors. CDR1 is SGHAT, CDR2 FQNNGV, per germline. J was trimmed by 5 bases and V by 0 bases; bases with no gene match: 12. This CDR3 region has 17 residues. This table comes from immunoSEQ multiplex PCR, and its TCRdb copy is limited to in-frame clones, with some not included. This sample yields roughly 57,000 clones, of which nearly 95% are seen a single time; about 3% belongs to the top ten. Sequences were obtained from PBMCs. The origin of this receptor is a human donor in good health. Some clones in this sample may be carry-over from other donors' samples. The genes are TRBV11-2 and TRBJ2-7; 8 nucleotides align to TRBD1. For the CDR3, the DNA is TGTGCCAGCAGCTTAGATCAGTTGGACAGGGAAGTAGACGAGCAGTACTTC. This codes for CASSLDQLDREVDEQYF.